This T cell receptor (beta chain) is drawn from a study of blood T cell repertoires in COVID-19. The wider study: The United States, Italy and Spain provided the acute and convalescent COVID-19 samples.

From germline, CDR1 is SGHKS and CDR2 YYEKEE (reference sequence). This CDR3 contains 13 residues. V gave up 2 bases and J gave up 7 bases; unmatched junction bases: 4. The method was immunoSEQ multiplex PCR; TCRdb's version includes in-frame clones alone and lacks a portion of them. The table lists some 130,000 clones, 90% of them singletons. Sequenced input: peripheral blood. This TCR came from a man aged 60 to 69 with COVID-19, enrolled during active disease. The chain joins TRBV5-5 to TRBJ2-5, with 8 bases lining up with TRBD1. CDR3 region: CASSFGQGGTQYF. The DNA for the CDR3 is TGTGCCAGCAGCTTTGGACAGGGAGGGACCCAGTACTTC.